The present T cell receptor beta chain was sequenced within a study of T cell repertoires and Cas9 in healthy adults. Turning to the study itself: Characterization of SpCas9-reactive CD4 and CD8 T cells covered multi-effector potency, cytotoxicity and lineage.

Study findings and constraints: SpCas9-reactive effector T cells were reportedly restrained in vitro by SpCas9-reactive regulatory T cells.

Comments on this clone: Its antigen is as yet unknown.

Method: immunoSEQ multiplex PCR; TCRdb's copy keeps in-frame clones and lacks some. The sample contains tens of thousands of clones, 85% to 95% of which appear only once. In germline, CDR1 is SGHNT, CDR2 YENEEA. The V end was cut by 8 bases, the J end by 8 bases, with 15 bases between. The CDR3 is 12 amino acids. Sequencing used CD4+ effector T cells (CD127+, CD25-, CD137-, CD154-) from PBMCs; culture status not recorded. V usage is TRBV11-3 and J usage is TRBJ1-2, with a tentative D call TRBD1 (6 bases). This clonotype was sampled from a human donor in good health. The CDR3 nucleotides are TGTGCCAGCGGAACGTTCAGGGGCGGCTACACCTTC. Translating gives CASGTFRGGYTF.